This T cell receptor beta chain was sequenced for a study of T cell responses to AZD1222 COVID-19 vaccine. The CDR3 has 15 residues. Germline V gene data show CDR1 as SGHVS and CDR2 as FNYEAQ. Germline trimming cut 6 bases from V and 0 bases from J; bases unmatched to any gene: 7. Study-wide points: Donors were largely white British and mainly female; clonal diversity was possibly underestimated. Two doses of AZD1222 preceded a rise in Spike-specific TCR breadth and depth. Researchers report vaccine-associated CD4 TCRs spanning spike, with dominance at 160-218 and 743-854. Sampling captured repertoires only after the peak T cell response.

Repertoires were generated with immunoSEQ multiplex PCR, while TCRdb's copy carries only in-frame clones and drops some. The profile shows approximately 190,000 clones, 80% to 90% of them singletons. In the case of this clone: The target antigen is unknown.

The rearrangement links TRBV7-6 to TRBJ1-2; TRBD1 agrees at 7 bases. This receptor was taken from an adult in good health. Material: peripheral blood, obtained on day 0 of MenACWY control vaccination. CDR3 in DNA: TGTGCCAGCAGGGAATCGCAGGGGGCTAACTATGGCTACACCTTC. Its translation: CASRESQGANYGYTF.